Presented here are 30 T cell receptor beta chains from one specimen sequenced in a study of blood T cell repertoires in COVID-19. Repertoires were generated with immunoSEQ multiplex PCR, while TCRdb's copy carries only in-frame clones and drops some. The sample records roughly 38,000 clones, 60% to 85% being singletons. Material for sequencing was peripheral blood. The receptors were gathered from a man between 60 and 75 years old with active COVID-19.

This clone qualifies as medium-sized. This chain joins TRBV7-9 and TRBJ1-1; maybe TRBD1 (5 bases). V was shortened by 5 bases and J by 0 bases, with 22 bases between the two germline ends. The CDR3 covers 18 residues. CDR1 SEHNR and CDR2 FQNEAQ come from the germline V gene (reference sequence). The CDR3 DNA reads TGTGCCAGCAGCCCCGGGGGGACTTTGGTGGGGATGAACACTGAAGCTTTCTTT. It translates to CASSPGGTLVGMNTEAFF.

This chain uses TRBV5-4 with TRBJ2-5; the D gene is possibly TRBD2 (6 bases). The germline gives CDR1 SGHNT, CDR2 YYREEE (reference sequence). The CDR3 spans 13 residues. Trimming shortened V by 4 bases and J by 4 bases, and 11 bases separated the two germline ends. CDR3 region: CASSRPEGETQYF. The CDR3 coding sequence is TGTGCCAGCAGCCGCCCGGAGGGAGAGACCCAGTACTTC.

The CDR3 DNA sequence: TGTGCCACCGGGGGCACTGTCTGCCCGACCTCTGGAATACCCATATATTTT. Its translation is CATGGTVCPTSGIPIYF. The rearrangement joins TRBV24-1 to TRBJ1-3; TRBD1 might be the D (6 bases). V was trimmed by 9 bases and J by 11 bases, leaving 31 bases between them. The CDR3 covers 17 residues. The germline V gene encodes CDR1 KGHDR and CDR2 SFDVKD.

This clone was seen just once. The V call is TRBV27, the J call TRBJ2-3; 8 nucleotides match TRBD1. Looked up from germline, CDR1 is MNHEY and CDR2 is SMNVEV (reference sequence). The CDR3 runs to 19 residues. J gave up 0 bases and V 6 bases, and 17 bases lay outside the gene matches. CDR3 DNA: TGTGCCAGCAGGAGGGAGACAGGGGATCCTATACGTAGCACAGATACGCAGTATTTT. Amino acids: CASRRETGDPIRSTDTQYF.

The genes are TRBV7-3 and TRBJ2-7, with D possibly TRBD2 on 6 matching bases. There are 15 residues in the CDR3. V dropped 2 bases and J dropped 1 base, with 12 bases sitting between them. Germline values: CDR1 SGHTA, CDR2 FQGTGA. CDR3 sequence: CASSLGAGRSYEQYF. In DNA, the CDR3 is TGTGCCAGCAGCTTAGGGGCAGGGAGGTCCTACGAGCAGTACTTC.

The chain has TRBV5-1 and TRBJ1-1, with 8 bases that match TRBD1. V was pared by 4 bases and J by 1 base, with 9 bases of the junction left unmatched. Per germline, CDR1 SGHRS and CDR2 YFSETQ. The CDR3 has 16 residues. CDR3 amino acids: CASSPLLDRANTEAFF. CDR3 nucleotides: TGCGCCAGCAGCCCCCTCCTGGACAGGGCGAACACTGAAGCTTTCTTT.

The chain is built from TRBV11-3 and TRBJ2-3; D ambiguous. Trimming removed 5 bases from V and 5 bases from J, with 14 bases in between. The germline gives CDR1 SGHNT, CDR2 YENEEA. This CDR3 is 14 amino acids long. CDR3 in DNA: TGTGCCAGCAGCCACTCTAGAAGAGGAGATACGCAGTATTTT. Translated: CASSHSRRGDTQYF.

In DNA form, the CDR3 reads TGTGCCAGCAGCCCGGATCGACTAAGATCTAGCACAGATACGCAGTATTTT. Protein product: CASSPDRLRSSTDTQYF. The rearrangement joins TRBV7-2 to TRBJ2-3; D is possibly TRBD2 (5 bases). The CDR3 is made up of 17 amino acids. V was shortened by 5 bases and J by 0 bases, with 18 bases between the two germline ends. The germline V gene encodes CDR1 SGHTA and CDR2 FQGNSA.

In its sample, this clone was seen a few times. The chain links TRBV5-6 to TRBJ2-3, with 11 positions matching TRBD2. Trimming removed 4 bases from V and 3 bases from J; junction bases left unmatched: 7. The CDR3 is made up of 16 amino acids. The germline V gene has CDR1 SGHDT and CDR2 YYEEEE. In nucleotides, the CDR3 is TGTGCCAGCAGCCCCCGGGTAGCGGGAGGGACAGATACGCAGTATTTT. Protein sequence: CASSPRVAGGTDTQYF.

This clone has just one count. This sequence joins TRBV18 and TRBJ2-3, with D possibly matching TRBD2 (6 bases). V shed 3 bases and J shed 5 bases, with 12 bases lying between them. The germline V gene encodes CDR1 KGHSH and CDR2 LQKENI. The CDR3 totals 14 residues. CDR3 DNA sequence: TGTGCCAGCTCACCGCGCCCGGGACTAGATACGCAGTATTTT. Protein product: CASSPRPGLDTQYF.

The rearrangement uses TRBV5-8 and TRBJ1-5; D gene uncertain. The CDR3 runs 13 residues. Trimming took off 4 bases at V and 6 bases at J, with 11 bases between the two ends. Per the germline V gene, CDR1 is SGHTS and CDR2 is YDEGEE. CDR3: CASSPGEIQPQHF. CDR3 nucleotides: TGTGCCAGCAGCCCCGGGGAAATTCAGCCCCAGCATTTT.

Concerning this clone itself: Within the sample, other DNA sequences also encode this same CDR3. The chain carries TRBV11-2 and TRBJ1-2; D perhaps matches TRBD1 (5 bases). The CDR3 totals 11 residues. The V end was cut by 2 bases, the J end by 7 bases, with 5 bases between. Germline lookup yields CDR1 SGHAT and CDR2 FQNNGV. CDR3 nucleotide sequence: TGTGCCAGCAGCTTAAGGGGTGGCTACACCTTC. It encodes CASSLRGGYTF.

V gene TRBV2 combines with J gene TRBJ1-1; the match to TRBD1 covers 8 bases. With 6 bases clipped from V and 0 bases from J, the junction kept 9 bases outside the gene matches. The germline V gene encodes CDR1 SNHLY and CDR2 FYNNEI. The CDR3 is made up of 16 amino acids. CDR3 nucleotides: TGTGCCAGCAGCGGGGACAGGAGACGAATGAACACTGAAGCTTTCTTT. Amino acids: CASSGDRRRMNTEAFF.

This rearrangement joins TRBV12-3 or TRBV12-4 to TRBJ1-2, with D uncertain. V dropped 2 bases and J dropped 5 bases, with 9 bases sitting between them. CDR3 length equals 13 residues. The CDR3 protein is CASSLRGGYGYTF. The CDR3, as DNA: TGTGCCAGCAGTTTACGAGGTGGATATGGCTACACCTTC.

A single count supports this clone. The rearrangement uses TRBV11-3 and TRBJ2-3, with 7 bases matching TRBD1. V lost 1 base to trimming and J lost 0 bases; unmatched junction nucleotides: 1. CDR3 size: 15 residues. Germline CDR1 reads SGHNT; CDR2 reads YENEEA. DNA for the CDR3: TGTGCCAGCAGCTTAGGACAGGGAAGCACAGATACGCAGTATTTT. Translating it yields CASSLGQGSTDTQYF.

This clone was seen once. The chain is built from TRBV3-1 (or the pseudogene TRBV3-2) and TRBJ1-2; no reliable D call. CDR1 is LGHDT, CDR2 YNNKEL, per germline (reference sequence). There are 12 residues in the CDR3. V was pared by 3 bases and J by 7 bases, with 9 bases between. CDR3 DNA: TGTGCCAGCAGCCAGAGTGCGGGTGGCTACACCTTC. Protein product: CASSQSAGGYTF.

This chain joins TRBV28 and TRBJ1-3, with TRBD1 as a possible D gene (6 bases). Trimming took 4 bases from V and 2 from J, leaving 12 bases between them. Looked up from germline, CDR1 is MDHEN and CDR2 is SYDVKM. The CDR3 consists of 15 residues. CDR3 sequence (DNA): TGTGCCAGCAGTTCGGCCGAGGGGGCTGGAAACACCATATATTTT. Protein sequence: CASSSAEGAGNTIYF. The entire variable domain, with the rest obtained from reference TRBV28 and TRBJ1-3, is as follows: DVKVTQSSRYLVKRTGEKVFLECVQDMDHENMFWYRQDPGLGLRLIYFSYDVKMKEKGDIPEGYSVSREKKERFSLILESASTNQTSMYLCASSSAEGAGNTIYFGEGSWLTVV.

V usage is TRBV6-5 and J usage is TRBJ1-3; a weak D match, TRBD1 (6 bases). This CDR3 has 15 residues. The V gene's germline CDR1 is MNHEY and CDR2 SVGAGI. Trimming took 6 bases from V and 4 from J, leaving 16 bases between them. CDR3 coding DNA: TGTGCCAGCAGCCCCACCGGGACATCGGGAAACACCATATATTTT. Translated: CASSPTGTSGNTIYF.

The chain links TRBV12-3 or TRBV12-4 to TRBJ1-2; 8 nucleotides line up with TRBD1. The V and J ends lost 5 bases and 7 bases, in that order; junction bases with no gene match: 6. The CDR3 totals 13 residues. CDR3 sequence reads: CASSTGGILGYTF. In DNA, the CDR3 is TGTGCCAGCAGTACAGGGGGAATTCTTGGCTACACCTTC.

The gene calls are TRBV6-5 and TRBJ2-3, with D perhaps TRBD2 (5 bases). V gave up 6 bases and J gave up 3 bases, with 13 bases separating them. CDR1 and CDR2 from the germline V gene are MNHEY and SVGAGI. The CDR3 has 14 residues. CDR3 DNA: TGTGCCAGCAGGAGGACTCACAGTACAGATACGCAGTATTTT. This codes for CASRRTHSTDTQYF.

The chain carries TRBV3-1 (or the pseudogene TRBV3-2) and TRBJ2-7; 11 bases match TRBD2. This CDR3 has 15 residues. J was trimmed by 6 bases and V by 0 bases; bases with no gene match: 4. The V gene's germline CDR1 is LGHDT and CDR2 YNNKEL (reference sequence). CDR3 amino acids: CASSQDGTSGSEQYF. DNA of the CDR3: TGTGCCAGCAGCCAAGATGGGACTAGCGGATCCGAGCAGTACTTC.

The gene calls are TRBV6-2 or TRBV6-3 and TRBJ2-3, with D possibly being TRBD1 (5 bases). The V end was cut by 4 bases, the J end by 4 bases, with 15 bases between. Germline V gene sequence: CDR1 MNHEY, CDR2 SVGEGT. This CDR3 is built from 15 residues. This CDR3 reads CASSSFGQAPDTQYF. As DNA, the CDR3 is TGTGCCAGCAGTTCATTCGGACAAGCGCCAGATACGCAGTATTTT.

DNA for the CDR3: TGTGCCAGTAGCCACGGACAGGGGGTCGACGGCTACACCTTC. Its translation: CASSHGQGVDGYTF. The chain links TRBV19 to TRBJ1-2; TRBD1 matches at 10 bases. V dropped 6 bases and J dropped 8; count of bases not matched to a gene: 9. The germline gives CDR1 LNHDA, CDR2 SQIVND (reference sequence). CDR3 length: 14 residues.

The chain recombines TRBV5-1 with TRBJ1-3; a weak D match, TRBD1 (5 bases). V dropped 1 base and J dropped 0 bases, with 8 bases sitting between them. The CDR3 is 15 residues long. Germline V gene data show CDR1 as SGHRS and CDR2 as YFSETQ. CDR3 in DNA: TGCGCCAGCAGCTTGCAGGGTAGCTCTGGAAACACCATATATTTT. As protein: CASSLQGSSGNTIYF.

This clone was picked up a small number of times. V and J are TRBV6-5 and TRBJ1-1; tentatively, D is TRBD1 (6 bases). Trimming removed 5 bases at V and 4 bases at J, with 14 bases between. The CDR3 totals 14 residues. Germline assignment: CDR1 MNHEY and CDR2 SVGAGI. The DNA of the CDR3 is TGTGCCAGCAGTATGCTGACAGGTGGCACTGAAGCTTTCTTT. Translated: CASSMLTGGTEAFF.

Here the CDR3 reads CASSPPPAPRPDTEAFF. The CDR3 DNA reads TGTGCCAGCAGCCCGCCGCCCGCACCGCGGCCAGACACTGAAGCTTTCTTT. The rearrangement joins TRBV7-9 to TRBJ1-1; D is ambiguous. Germline loops: CDR1 SEHNR, CDR2 FQNEAQ (reference sequence). Trimming cost V 5 bases and J 3 bases, with 22 bases left between them. The CDR3 sequence is 17 residues long.

CDR3: CASSQARGRAYEQYF. DNA of the CDR3: TGCGCCAGCAGCCAAGCGCGGGGGCGGGCCTACGAGCAGTACTTC. The gene calls are TRBV4-1 and TRBJ2-7, with D possibly matching TRBD2 (7 bases). The CDR3 runs 15 residues. The V gene's germline CDR1 is MGHRA and CDR2 YSYEKL. V dropped 1 base and J dropped 2 bases, with 12 bases sitting between them.

The V and J genes are TRBV28 and TRBJ1-1, with D possibly matching TRBD1 (5 bases). Between the trimmed V and J ends, which lost 7 bases and 10 bases, there was a span of 13 bases. This CDR3 spans 11 amino acids. The germline gives CDR1 MDHEN, CDR2 SYDVKM. CDR3 bases: TGTGCCAGCATTTCGGGGGACCGAGCTTTCTTT. This translates into CASISGDRAFF.

The chain couples TRBV4-2 to TRBJ1-5; D is possibly TRBD1 (5 bases). V was shortened by 1 base and J by 5 bases, with 9 bases between the two germline ends. This CDR3 has 14 residues. The germline gives CDR1 LGHNA, CDR2 YNFKEQ. CDR3 nucleotide sequence: TGTGCCAGCAGCCAAGGCGACAGATATCAGCCCCAGCATTTT. Its protein product is CASSQGDRYQPQHF.

This clone came up once. This chain connects TRBV5-4 to TRBJ2-3, with TRBD2 matching over 11 bases. V lost 4 bases and J lost 3; bases outside the gene matches: 7. The CDR3 is 16 amino acids. The germline V gene has CDR1 SGHNT and CDR2 YYREEE (reference sequence). This CDR3 is CASSGLTSGSTDTQYF. In nucleotides, the CDR3 is TGTGCCAGCAGCGGACTAACTAGCGGGAGTACAGATACGCAGTATTTT.